This T cell receptor beta chain was retrieved from a study of T-cell reconstitution after alpha-beta-depleted transplantation in children. The library targeted TCRbeta and was prepared with unique molecular identifiers. TCRdb independently ran MiXCR on the PCR reads; one entry per CDR3 protein. Seen here are 100,000 to 120,000 distinct CDR3 sequences, approximately 6% observed once, and the top ten hold roughly 24%. The CDR3 runs to 18 residues. The V gene's germline CDR1 is SGHDN and CDR2 FVKESK. Trimming shortened V by 1 base and J by 1 base, and 20 bases separated the two germline ends. The sequence derives from a male patient between 2 and 15 years old who had a stem cell transplant for acute lymphoblastic leukemia, so the T cells may come from the graft donor. Source: PBMCs, mostly from graft donor cells, taken 360 days after TCRalphabeta/CD19-depleted stem cell transplant. The J gene is TRBJ2-7, the V gene TRBV14; D is ambiguous. CDR3 sequence (DNA): TGTGCCAGCAGCCAAGGGTCCCAGGCTCGTGGGCGGTCCTACGAGCAGTACTTC. Amino acid sequence: CASSQGSQARGRSYEQYF.